One sample yielded the 31 T cell receptor beta chains listed below, sequenced in a study of identical twins. MiXCR, applied by TCRdb to the 5' RACE reads, yields one record per CDR3 protein. In the table there are 270,000 or so distinct CDR3 sequences, about 8% of which are singletons. The same sample was also studied in work on yellow fever vaccine responses in identical twins.

The specimen was CD8+ T cells sorted from blood. These receptors came from a young woman in good health.

This clonotype was seen many times. This chain connects TRBV12-3 or TRBV12-4 to TRBJ2-5; D might be TRBD1 (6 bases). V lost 5 bases to trimming and J lost 5 bases, with 24 bases between them. The CDR3 has 17 residues. The CDR3 region is CASSPELPGENAETQYF. The DNA of the CDR3 is TGTGCCAGCAGTCCTGAGCTCCCAGGGGAGAATGCGGAGACCCAGTACTTC.

This clonotype was detected a few times. V and J are TRBV29-1 and TRBJ2-7; 8 nucleotides line up with TRBD1. V lost 7 bases and J lost 5; bases outside the gene matches: 4. Per the germline V gene, CDR1 is SQVTM and CDR2 is ANQGSEA. This CDR3 spans 11 amino acids. The CDR3 loop is CSGRQGNEQYF. DNA of the CDR3: TGCAGCGGACGACAGGGGAACGAGCAGTACTTC.

This clonotype has just a few counts. The chain links TRBV2 to TRBJ2-1, with 7 bases identical to TRBD1. V lost 6 bases, J lost 4 bases, and 9 bases stayed unmatched. CDR1 is SNHLY, CDR2 FYNNEI, per germline. This CDR3 spans 15 amino acids. CDR3 residues: CASSQGGQQYNEQFF. The CDR3 nucleotides are TGTGCCAGCAGCCAAGGGGGACAGCAGTACAATGAGCAGTTCTTC.

The chain uses TRBV4-3 and TRBJ2-3, with 8 bases aligning to TRBD2. The J segment lost 3 bases and the V segment lost 0 bases, leaving 8 bases of the junction unmatched. The CDR3 loop spans 17 amino acids. The germline V gene encodes CDR1 LGHNA and CDR2 YSLEER. The CDR3 bases are TGCGCCAGCAGCCAAGAGCCCAGCGGGAGTCATACAGATACGCAGTATTTT. This sequence encodes CASSQEPSGSHTDTQYF.

J is TRBJ2-5 and V is TRBV11-2, with 8 bases that match TRBD2. CDR1 and CDR2 (germline): SGHAT, FQNNGV. Unmatched junction bases numbered 20, after V lost 0 bases and J lost 5 bases. The CDR3 extends over 20 amino acids. DNA of the CDR3: TGTGCCAGCAGCTTAGAGTTGGGGCGGGGGGCCGGAGTGGGTTGGGAGACCCAGTACTTC. It translates to CASSLELGRGAGVGWETQYF.

CDR3 loop: CASSVGAASSGYTF. The CDR3 DNA reads TGTGCCAGCAGCGTAGGCGCAGCCTCAAGCGGCTACACCTTC. V is TRBV9 and J is TRBJ1-2, with D unresolved. Germline CDR1 and CDR2: SGDLS and YYNGEE. Trimming took off 0 bases at V and 8 bases at J, with 14 bases between the two ends. CDR3 length: 14 residues. Full variable domain (rest looked up from reference TRBV9 and TRBJ1-2): DSGVTQTPKHLITATGQRVTLRCSPRSGDLSVYWYQQSLDQGLQFLIQYYNGEERAKGNILERFSAQQFPDLHSELNLSSLELGDSALYFCASSVGAASSGYTFGSGTRLTVV.

CDR3 coding DNA: TGTGCCAGCAGTTTTGGCTCTAGCTTTAACGAGCAGTACTTC. Encoded protein: CASSFGSSFNEQYF. The rearrangement links TRBV28 to TRBJ2-7, with a tentative D call TRBD2 (5 bases). The CDR3 covers 14 residues. With 3 bases removed from V and 5 bases from J, the gap between germline ends came to 14 bases. Germline lookup yields CDR1 MDHEN and CDR2 SYDVKM.

The chain joins TRBV6-4 to TRBJ2-1; 8 bases agree with TRBD1. Germline loops: CDR1 MRHNA, CDR2 SNTAGT. The CDR3 totals 16 residues. J lost 7 bases, V lost 10 bases, and 18 bases had no gene match. In DNA form, the CDR3 reads TGTGCCAACTTTAGGATGTATACGACAGGGGAGAATGAGCAGTTCTTC. Its translation: CANFRMYTTGENEQFF.

This clonotype was recorded many times. The chain combines TRBV20-1 with TRBJ2-7; TRBD1 aligns across 7 bases. The CDR3 totals 14 residues. Per germline, CDR1 DFQATT and CDR2 SNEGSKA (reference sequence). The V segment lost 0 bases and the J segment 2 bases; nucleotides outside the gene matches: 4. As DNA, the CDR3 is TGCAGTGCTAGAGATAACCAGGGGGCCTACGAGCAGTACTTC. This codes for CSARDNQGAYEQYF.

The sample holds a few counts of this clonotype. The V and J genes are TRBV5-1 and TRBJ2-5; D not certain. This CDR3 comprises 16 residues. CDR1 SGHRS and CDR2 YFSETQ come from the germline V gene. The ends were cut back, 1 base at V and 5 bases at J, with 18 bases in the middle. The CDR3 protein is CASSLTTLRSQETQYF. The CDR3 DNA is TGCGCCAGCAGCTTGACAACGCTCCGCTCCCAGGAGACCCAGTACTTC.

This clonotype came up a few times. V is TRBV5-1 and J is TRBJ2-7; D not certain. The ends were cut back, 5 bases at V and 0 bases at J, with 9 bases in the middle. The germline gives CDR1 SGHRS, CDR2 YFSETQ. The CDR3 runs to 13 residues. The CDR3 nucleotides are TGCGCCAGCAGGCTGAGGCCCTCCTACGAGCAGTACTTC. Protein sequence: CASRLRPSYEQYF.

This clonotype came up a few times. This chain joins TRBV14 and TRBJ2-1; 10 nucleotides match TRBD2. Germline V gene data show CDR1 as SGHDN and CDR2 as FVKESK. V lost 0 bases, J lost 13 bases, and 9 bases stayed unmatched. This CDR3 comprises 15 residues. The CDR3 is CASSQEGLAGDHQFF. DNA of the CDR3: TGTGCCAGCAGCCAAGAGGGGCTAGCGGGAGATCACCAGTTCTTC.

The sample holds many counts of this clonotype. This chain joins TRBV12-3 or TRBV12-4 and TRBJ2-3; possibly TRBD2 for D (5 bases). The V end was cut by 5 bases, the J end by 1 base, with 13 bases between. This CDR3 is 15 amino acids long. For the CDR3, the DNA is TGTGCCAGCAGTCCGCACCTTAGCGGCACAGATACGCAGTATTTT. This translates into CASSPHLSGTDTQYF.

Many counts were recorded for this clonotype. The chain has TRBV9 and TRBJ2-3; no clear D gene. The germline gives CDR1 SGDLS, CDR2 YYNGEE. V shed 1 base and J shed 3 bases, with 6 bases lying between them. The CDR3 consists of 13 residues. For the CDR3, the DNA is TGTGCCAGCAGCGTACAACATACAGATACGCAGTATTTT. It translates to CASSVQHTDTQYF.

There are a few counts of this clonotype. CDR3 sequence reads: CASSFETGQEQYF. The CDR3 DNA sequence: TGCGCCAGCAGCTTCGAGACAGGGCAAGAGCAGTACTTC. The chain couples TRBV5-1 to TRBJ2-7; 7 nucleotides agree with TRBD1. The CDR3 totals 13 residues. Trimming removed 2 bases from V and 7 bases from J; junction bases left unmatched: 6. CDR1 is SGHRS, CDR2 YFSETQ, per germline.

This chain joins TRBV20-1 and TRBJ2-7; 7 nucleotides align to TRBD1. The germline V gene encodes CDR1 DFQATT and CDR2 SNEGSKA (reference sequence). The CDR3 length is 13 residues. V trimming: 4 bases; J trimming: 4 bases; junction bases outside the gene matches: 7. As DNA, the CDR3 is TGCAGTGCTAAGGGGGCAGGGTGGTACGAGCAGTACTTC. This sequence encodes CSAKGAGWYEQYF.

This clonotype was counted between two and nine times. A read error may account for a junction end that differs from germline. J is TRBJ2-7 and V is TRBV6-1, with TRBD1 matching over 9 bases. Germline V CDR1 and CDR2: MNHNS, SASEGT. The CDR3 runs 17 residues. CDR3 in amino acids: CASIPNRGLLSSYERYF. CDR3 in DNA: TGTGCCAGCATCCCGAACAGGGGGCTCCTGAGCTCCTACGAGCGGTACTTC.

The chain carries TRBV7-9 and TRBJ2-1; TRBD2 agrees at 7 bases. The J segment lost 3 bases and the V segment lost 2 bases, leaving 4 bases of the junction unmatched. The CDR3 contains 15 residues. Per the germline V gene, CDR1 is SEHNR and CDR2 is FQNEAQ (reference sequence). CDR3 DNA: TGTGCCAGCAGCTTACTGCCTAGCGGCTACAATGAGCAGTTCTTC. Its protein product is CASSLLPSGYNEQFF. Together with reference TRBV7-9 and TRBJ2-1, the CDR3 gives the full variable domain: DTGVSQNPRHKITKRGQNVTFRCDPISEHNRLYWYRQTLGQGPEFLTYFQNEAQLEKSRLLSDRFSAERPKGSFSTLEIQRTEQGDSAMYLCASSLLPSGYNEQFFGPGTRLTVL.

In this sample, this clonotype turned up many times. The chain couples TRBV6-2 or TRBV6-3 to TRBJ2-1; D is unresolved. The CDR3 runs 15 residues. Trimming pared 5 bases from V and 7 bases from J, leaving 18 bases between. Germline V lookup: CDR1 MNHEY, CDR2 SVGEGT. The CDR3 loop reads CASSPVRGPVNEQFF. CDR3 DNA: TGTGCCAGCAGTCCCGTTCGCGGCCCTGTGAATGAGCAGTTCTTC.

V gene TRBV19 combines with J gene TRBJ2-3; 11 bases agree with TRBD2. The V gene's germline CDR1 is LNHDA and CDR2 SQIVND (reference sequence). The V gene end was trimmed by 3 bases and the J gene end by 5 bases; junction bases not matched to a gene: 10. CDR3 length: 17 residues. The CDR3 region is CASSMEIAGGHQDTQYF. CDR3 nucleotides: TGTGCCAGTAGTATGGAGATAGCGGGAGGGCATCAAGATACGCAGTATTTT. The full variable domain, completed using reference TRBV19 and TRBJ2-3, is DGGITQSPKYLFRKEGQNVTLSCEQNLNHDAMYWYRQDPGQGLRLIYYSQIVNDFQKGDIAEGYSVSREKKESFPLTVTSAQKNPTAFYLCASSMEIAGGHQDTQYFGPGTRLTVL.

This clonotype was observed a handful of times. The rearrangement links TRBV15 to TRBJ2-7; 10 bases line up with TRBD1. V lost 5 bases and J lost 5; bases outside the gene matches: 12. CDR3 size: 16 residues. Germline V CDR1 and CDR2: LNHNV, YYDKDF (reference sequence). The CDR3 DNA is TGTGCCACCAGCCACCGGGACAGGGGACTTGGGGACGAGCAGTACTTC. Its translation: CATSHRDRGLGDEQYF.

The CDR3 nucleotides are TGTGCCAGCAGCTTATTGGGGACCACTAACACCGGGGAGCTGTTTTTT. It yields the protein CASSLLGTTNTGELFF. V is TRBV7-3 and J is TRBJ2-2; D may correspond to TRBD1 or TRBD2 (5 bases each). The V gene lost 2 bases and the J gene lost 2 bases, with 12 bases spanning the gap. CDR1 SGHTA and CDR2 FQGTGA come from the germline V gene. The CDR3 has 16 residues.

This clonotype occurred many times. The chain combines TRBV6-2 or TRBV6-3 with TRBJ2-2; D uncertain. Trimming pared 6 bases from V and 4 bases from J, leaving 3 bases between. The CDR3 sequence is 11 residues long. Looked up from germline, CDR1 is MNHEY and CDR2 is SVGEGT. CDR3 sequence: CASRLTGELFF. The CDR3 DNA reads as TGTGCCAGCAGGCTCACCGGGGAGCTGTTTTTT.

This clonotype came up a few times. The chain couples TRBV27 to TRBJ2-2; tentatively, D is TRBD2 (6 bases). Trimming cost V 3 bases and J 3 bases, with 11 bases left between them. The CDR3 spans 15 residues. CDR1 MNHEY and CDR2 SMNVEV come from the germline V gene (reference sequence). The CDR3 DNA sequence: TGTGCCAGCAGTTTTGGCAGCGGGTACACCGGGGAGCTGTTTTTT. Translating it yields CASSFGSGYTGELFF.

V usage is TRBV29-1 and J usage is TRBJ1-1, with 7 bases aligning to TRBD1. Germline-derived CDR1 and CDR2 are SQVTM and ANQGSEA. V shed 3 bases and J 4 bases; nucleotides not matched to a gene: 8. This CDR3 has 14 amino acids. The CDR3 is CSVDGDRVPTEAFF. In DNA form, the CDR3 reads TGCAGCGTTGATGGGGACAGAGTCCCCACTGAAGCTTTCTTT.

The chain carries TRBV15 and TRBJ2-1; D is uncertain. CDR1 and CDR2 (germline): LNHNV, YYDKDF (reference sequence). The CDR3 contains 15 residues. The CDR3 coding sequence is TGTGGCACTAATCCAGGCGTGGGTTCCTACAATGAGCAGTTCTTC. Encoded protein: CGTNPGVGSYNEQFF. The whole variable domain, filled in from reference TRBV15 and TRBJ2-1, reads DAMVIQNPRYQVTQFGKPVTLSCSQTLNHNVMYWYQQKSSQAPKLLFHYYDKDFNNEADTPDNFQSRRPNTSFCFLDIRSPGLGDTAMYLCGTNPGVGSYNEQFFGPGTRLTVL.

This clonotype was found a few times. The gene calls are TRBV7-8 and TRBJ2-3, with TRBD2 matching over 12 bases. In germline, CDR1 is SGHVS, CDR2 FQNEAQ. V gave up 5 bases and J gave up 4 bases; unmatched junction bases: 10. The CDR3 covers 17 residues. CDR3 residues: CASSIGLAGMRADTQYF. The CDR3 DNA reads as TGTGCCAGCAGCATCGGACTAGCGGGAATGCGGGCAGATACGCAGTATTTT.

The chain uses TRBV5-8 and TRBJ2-7, with D unclear. The CDR3 is made up of 15 amino acids. Germline V gives CDR1 SGHTS, CDR2 YDEGEE. V lost 0 bases and J lost 5, with 15 bases in between. This CDR3 is CASSLAADRWDEQYF. The CDR3 region has the DNA TGTGCCAGCAGCTTGGCGGCGGACCGCTGGGACGAGCAGTACTTC. The full variable domain, in which reference TRBV5-8 and TRBJ2-7 provide the parts outside the CDR3, is EAGVTQSPTHLIKTRGQQATLRCSPISGHTSVYWYQQALGLGLQFLLWYDEGEERNRGNFPPRFSGRQFPNYSSELNVNALELEDSALYLCASSLAADRWDEQYFGPGTRLTVT.

This clonotype was picked up a small number of times. The chain carries TRBV6-2 or TRBV6-3 and TRBJ2-1; 11 bases agree with TRBD2. Looked up from germline, CDR1 is MNHEY and CDR2 is SVGEGT. V shed 4 bases and J 4 bases; nucleotides not matched to a gene: 18. This CDR3 has 20 amino acids. The CDR3 region has the DNA TGTGCCAGCAGTTCCTACTCCACTCCTGTAGCGGGAGGGCCTTACAATGAGCAGTTCTTC. This translates into CASSSYSTPVAGGPYNEQFF.

This clonotype was counted many times. The gene calls are TRBV3-1 and TRBJ2-7; D remains ambiguous. Germline V gene sequence: CDR1 LGHDT, CDR2 YNNKEL (reference sequence). With 1 base removed from V and 6 bases from J, the gap between germline ends came to 1 base. CDR3 length: 10 residues. CDR3 region: CASSQGEQYF. The CDR3 DNA sequence: TGTGCCAGCAGCCAAGGCGAGCAGTACTTC.

The rearrangement uses TRBV2 and TRBJ2-1, with 9 bases fitting TRBD1. Germline lookup yields CDR1 SNHLY and CDR2 FYNNEI. J was trimmed by 4 bases and V by 9 bases; bases with no gene match: 4. The CDR3 has 13 amino acids. The CDR3 region has the DNA TGTGCCAGGAGGACAGGGGTATACAATGAGCAGTTCTTC. Translating it yields CARRTGVYNEQFF.